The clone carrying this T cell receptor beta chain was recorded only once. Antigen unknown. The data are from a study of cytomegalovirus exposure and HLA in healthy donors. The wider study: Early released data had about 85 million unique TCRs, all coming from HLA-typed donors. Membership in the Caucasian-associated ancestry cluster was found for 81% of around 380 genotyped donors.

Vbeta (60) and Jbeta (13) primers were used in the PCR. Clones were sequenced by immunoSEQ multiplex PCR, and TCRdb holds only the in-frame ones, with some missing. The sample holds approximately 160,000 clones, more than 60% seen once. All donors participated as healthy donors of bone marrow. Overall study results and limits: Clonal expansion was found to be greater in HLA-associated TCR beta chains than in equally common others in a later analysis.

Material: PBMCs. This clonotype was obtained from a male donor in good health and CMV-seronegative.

CDR3 in DNA: TGCAGCTTCCGCGCTATGAACACTGAAGCTTTCTTT. It encodes CSFRAMNTEAFF. This chain connects TRBV29-1 to TRBJ1-1, with no clear D. The CDR3 has 12 amino acids. The germline V gene encodes CDR1 SQVTM and CDR2 ANQGSEA. Trimming left V 8 bases short and J 0 bases short, with 10 bases between.